Sequencing of this TCR beta chain was carried out in a study of read filtering for tumor transcriptome and immune sequencing. Study-wide context: After DNase treatment, RNA was made into whole-transcriptome libraries. Per sample, TCR-region reads ranged about 4.05 to 10.27 million by IR-seq, roughly 75 to 1,400 by RNA-seq. Findings of the study overall: IR-seq captured clonotypes deeper and more reliably than RNA-seq. In IR-seq, single-read clonotypes were approximately 83% of clonotypes but approximately 4% of reads.

Germline assignment: CDR1 MDHEN and CDR2 SYDVKM. V lost 2 bases to trimming and J lost 2 bases, with 15 bases between them. This CDR3 has 16 amino acids. The table lists this clonotype with many counts. The antigen is undetermined. The library was built from 400 ng RNA with molecular barcoded adaptors for alpha/delta and beta/gamma chains. Via MiXCR, TCRdb re-called the reads, giving one row per CDR3 protein. Of about 40,000 distinct CDR3 sequences in the sample, 10% to 15% were seen once. This TCR came from a donor aged 40 or over with multiple myeloma. The rearrangement links TRBV28 to TRBJ2-5, with D perhaps assigned TRBD1 or TRBD2 (6 bases each). Specimen: a population of CD138-negative cells sorted from bone marrow. CDR3 region: CASSLTGADGQETQYF. The CDR3 region has the DNA TGTGCCAGCAGTTTAACGGGGGCGGATGGACAAGAGACCCAGTACTTC.